This TCR beta chain was recovered during a study of cytomegalovirus exposure and HLA in healthy donors. Overall study context: There were tens of millions of unique TCRs (from HLA-typed donors) in an early data release.

In the case of this clone: Its specificity is not known.

Although they were nominally healthy when sampled, donors likely had unrecorded immune exposures. General study results and limits: The study designated 150 or so TCR beta chains cytomegalovirus-associated.

There are 11 residues in the CDR3. Germline values: CDR1 MDHEN, CDR2 SYDVKM. The V end lost 1 base, the J end lost 7 bases, and 5 bases lay between the germline ends. Primers for the PCR totalled 60 Vbeta and 13 Jbeta. Sequencing used immunoSEQ multiplex PCR; TCRdb keeps in-frame clones, though not all of them. Among 170,000 or so clones listed, 80% were seen once. The TCR originated in a woman aged 45-60 years in good health and CMV-seropositive. Sequencing used PBMCs. This chain joins TRBV28 and TRBJ2-7; D remains unclear. The CDR3 here is CASSLLREQYF. The CDR3 DNA follows: TGTGCCAGCAGTTTATTGAGGGAGCAGTACTTC. Full variable domain (missing parts from reference TRBV28 and TRBJ2-7): DVKVTQSSRYLVKRTGEKVFLECVQDMDHENMFWYRQDPGLGLRLIYFSYDVKMKEKGDIPEGYSVSREKKERFSLILESASTNQTSMYLCASSLLREQYFGPGTRLTVT.